The entry that follows covers one TCR beta chain sequence. In the study's own analysis: Amplified reference gene primers provided the basis for estimating nucleated cell counts. Clones were read by immunoSEQ multiplex PCR, and TCRdb kept only the in-frame ones, dropping some. The V and J calls and clone size are taken from that table; D and trimming were inferred from the DNA. This sample has 40,000 to 60,000 clones, with more than 70% found just once. The entry originates in a study of blood T cell repertoires in COVID-19. In the study overall: COVID-19 samples, acute and convalescent, were from the United States, Italy and Spain. The analysed material was cDNA or gDNA that came from T cells, B-cell-depleted T cells, or PBMCs.

The sample consisted of peripheral blood. The receptor was isolated from a woman in her fifties or sixties with acute or convalescent COVID-19.

The CDR3 spells CATSDSNEQFF. In nucleotides, the CDR3 is TGTGCCACCAGTGATTCAAATGAGCAGTTCTTC. This sequence joins TRBV24-1 and TRBJ2-1, with D unclear. This CDR3 is 11 amino acids long. The germline V and J ends were trimmed by 2 bases and 7 bases, with 2 bases remaining between them. CDR1 KGHDR and CDR2 SFDVKD come from the germline V gene.